This entry is about one TCR beta chain. Its antigen is currently unknown. Time point noted: week 11, during vaccination. The study gave 300 ug of mutant IDH1 20-mer peptide per vaccine dose, with topical imiquimod. This specimen belongs to a study of a mutant IDH1 vaccine in newly diagnosed glioma. At the level of the study: Most patients had received both radiotherapy and temozolomide, the prior options being radiotherapy, temozolomide, or both.

The repertoire was sequenced with immunoSEQ multiplex PCR; TCRdb's copy has only in-frame clones and lacks some. The sample carries 20,000 to 30,000 clones, approximately 79% recorded once. The material sequenced was PBMCs, taken from a glioma patient whose treatment included an IDH1 peptide vaccine. This receptor was obtained from a man between 40 and 49 years old with glioma.

The CDR3 region has the DNA TGTGCCAGCAGTTGGCAGAAGAACACCGGGGAGCTGTTTTTT. Protein sequence: CASSWQKNTGELFF. The chain combines TRBV6-5 with TRBJ2-2, with D unclear. Germline CDR1 is MNHEY and CDR2 is SVGAGI. CDR3 size: 14 residues. With 4 bases removed from V and 1 base from J, the gap between germline ends came to 7 bases.